What follows are 2 T cell receptor beta chains derived from one specimen sequenced in a study of Graves' ophthalmopathy and Graves' hyperthyroidism. Amplified material comprised TCR beta CDR3 regions derived from RNA transcripts. HTBI primers were used in a first-round RT-PCR, which preceded a second-round multiplex PCR. TCRdb used MiXCR to reprocess the multiplex PCR reads, holding one entry per CDR3 protein. The sample shows about 210,000 distinct CDR3 sequences, 25% to 30% of them seen only once. Sequencing input: peripheral blood. These receptors originate from a middle-aged man with Graves' ophthalmopathy.

This clonotype has ten or more counts. The V and J genes are TRBV5-1 and TRBJ2-7; 10 nucleotides agree with TRBD1. From germline, CDR1 is SGHRS and CDR2 YFSETQ. This CDR3 is built from 15 residues. J gave up 3 bases and V 4 bases, and 7 bases lay outside the gene matches. The DNA of the CDR3 is TGCGCCAGCAGCATTCCGGGACAGGGGAGCTACGAGCAGTACTTC. This codes for CASSIPGQGSYEQYF. Full variable domain (missing parts from reference TRBV5-1 and TRBJ2-7): KAGVTQTPRYLIKTRGQQVTLSCSPISGHRSVSWYQQTPGQGLQFLFEYFSETQRNKGNFPGRFSGRQFSNSRSEMNVSTLELGDSALYLCASSIPGQGSYEQYFGPGTRLTVT.

This clonotype has a count of ten or more. The genes are TRBV19 and TRBJ1-2; possibly TRBD1 for D (6 bases). Trimming removed 2 bases at V and 4 bases at J, with 14 bases between. The CDR3 covers 15 residues. Germline CDR1 LNHDA, CDR2 SQIVND (reference sequence). The CDR3 DNA reads as TGTGCCAGTAGTATAACGGGGACAAGACTCTATGGCTACACCTTC. This encodes CASSITGTRLYGYTF.